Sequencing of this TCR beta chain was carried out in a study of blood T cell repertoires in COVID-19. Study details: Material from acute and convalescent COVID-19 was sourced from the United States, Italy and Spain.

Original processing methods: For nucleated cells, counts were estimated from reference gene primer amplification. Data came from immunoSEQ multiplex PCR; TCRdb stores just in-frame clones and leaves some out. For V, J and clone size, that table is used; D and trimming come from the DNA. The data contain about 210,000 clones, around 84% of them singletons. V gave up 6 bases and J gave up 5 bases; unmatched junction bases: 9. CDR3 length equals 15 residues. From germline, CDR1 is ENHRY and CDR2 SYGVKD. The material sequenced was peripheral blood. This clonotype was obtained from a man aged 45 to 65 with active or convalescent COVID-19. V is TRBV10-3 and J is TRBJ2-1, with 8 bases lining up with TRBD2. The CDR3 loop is CAIRDTSGPNNEQFF. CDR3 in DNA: TGTGCCATCAGGGATACTAGCGGTCCTAACAATGAGCAGTTCTTC.